Listed below are T cell receptor beta chains from one sample, sequenced in a study of blood T cell repertoires in COVID-19. Sequencing used immunoSEQ multiplex PCR; TCRdb keeps in-frame clones, though not all of them. The table lists about 58,000 clones, approximately 91% of them singletons. Sequenced sample: peripheral blood. These receptors originate from a woman aged 65 to 85 with active COVID-19. Each CDR3 is given without its conserved first and last residue.

v_call,j_call,cdr3_aa
TRBV11-2,TRBJ1-3,ASSLDQRGNTIY
TRBV30,TRBJ1-4,AWRPGQVDEKLF
TRBV6-5,TRBJ2-4,ATLYIGGDDIQY
TRBV10-3,TRBJ2-7,AIMAGVAYEQY
TRBV3-1/TRBV3-2,TRBJ2-3,ASSQDWGSGADTQY
TRBV6-6,TRBJ2-1,ASRRGTSGPEQF
TRBV20-1,TRBJ2-1,SAGDRGVRDEQF
TRBV28,TRBJ1-5,ASRAGASNQPQH
TRBV6-5,TRBJ2-5,ATEAEETQY
TRBV5-3,TRBJ1-2,ARSWPTAARCFNYGYT
TRBV7-3,TRBJ2-1,ASSPAGPHNEQF
TRBV9,TRBJ1-1,ASSLRGLEVTEAF
TRBV28,TRBJ2-5,ASIRSPGEETQY
TRBV6-5,TRBJ2-3,ASTEGTGVDTQY
TRBV7-9,TRBJ2-1,ASRTSGSTEQF
TRBV28,TRBJ2-7,ASSLDVLGQRVRYEQY
TRBV5-1,TRBJ2-1,ASSQSRDRAIRTYNEQF
TRBV5-1,TRBJ2-3,ASSLELWTSGPDTQY
TRBV6-6,TRBJ2-7,ASTMRVRGEQY
TRBV3-1/TRBV3-2,TRBJ1-6,ASSQADRENSPLH
TRBV11-2,TRBJ2-1,ASSSVRSSYNEQF
TRBV28,TRBJ2-3,ASNSPPGGGTQY
TRBV18,TRBJ2-2,ASSPQGGGDTGELF
TRBV3-1/TRBV3-2,TRBJ1-2,ASSQGTGLDGYT
TRBV2,TRBJ2-7,ASCCSGEEQY
TRBV7-3,TRBJ2-2,ASSYRLAGSTGELF
TRBV19,TRBJ2-7,ASSTGTGVHEQY
TRBV7-9,TRBJ1-6,ASSLPQDSPLH
TRBV19,TRBJ2-5,ASSIDIQDRESQY
TRBV5-1,TRBJ2-7,ASSGRTSGGSYEQY
TRBV19,TRBJ1-1,ASRTQGGTEAF
TRBV9,TRBJ2-3,ASSRASGFPTDTQY
TRBV27,TRBJ2-7,ASSLNPWAGDLEQY
TRBV7-9,TRBJ1-3,ASSLTTRNSGNTIY
TRBV5-4,TRBJ1-5,ASSPEIQPQH